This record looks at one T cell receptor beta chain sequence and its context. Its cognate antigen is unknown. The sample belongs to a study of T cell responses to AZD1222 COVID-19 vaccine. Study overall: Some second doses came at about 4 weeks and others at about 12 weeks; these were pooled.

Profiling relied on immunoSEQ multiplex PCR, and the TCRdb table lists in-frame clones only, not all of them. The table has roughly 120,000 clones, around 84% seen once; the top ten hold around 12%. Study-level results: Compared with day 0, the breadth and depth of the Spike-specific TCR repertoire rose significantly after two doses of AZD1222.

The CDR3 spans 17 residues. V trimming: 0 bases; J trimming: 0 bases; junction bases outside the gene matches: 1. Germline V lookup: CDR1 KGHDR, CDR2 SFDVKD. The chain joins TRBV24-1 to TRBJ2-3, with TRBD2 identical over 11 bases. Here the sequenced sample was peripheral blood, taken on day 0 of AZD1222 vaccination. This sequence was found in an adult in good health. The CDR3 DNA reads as TGTGCCACCAGTGATTTGCGGACTAGCGGGAGCACAGATACGCAGTATTTT. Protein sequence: CATSDLRTSGSTDTQYF.